This T cell receptor beta chain was sequenced in a study of T cell changes during pregnancy in multiple sclerosis. The CDR3 consists of 14 residues. In germline, CDR1 is LNHNV, CDR2 YYDKDF (reference sequence). V gave up 0 bases and J gave up 8 bases, with 13 bases separating them. The protocol was immunoSEQ multiplex PCR, while the TCRdb copy is restricted to in-frame clones and leaves out a portion. The sample has some 30,000 clones; 89% are singletons. The input for sequencing was CD8+ T cells from peripheral blood mononuclear cells, taken in the third trimester of pregnancy. This chain joins TRBV15 and TRBJ1-2; no clear D gene. The receptor was derived from a female donor with multiple sclerosis, enrolled in a pregnancy study. CDR3 in DNA: TGTGCCACCAGCAGAGATCTGACCGGGTACGGCTACACCTTC. Amino acids: CATSRDLTGYGYTF. Filled out from reference TRBV15 and TRBJ1-2, the complete variable domain reads DAMVIQNPRYQVTQFGKPVTLSCSQTLNHNVMYWYQQKSSQAPKLLFHYYDKDFNNEADTPDNFQSRRPNTSFCFLDIRSPGLGDTAMYLCATSRDLTGYGYTFGSGTRLTVV.